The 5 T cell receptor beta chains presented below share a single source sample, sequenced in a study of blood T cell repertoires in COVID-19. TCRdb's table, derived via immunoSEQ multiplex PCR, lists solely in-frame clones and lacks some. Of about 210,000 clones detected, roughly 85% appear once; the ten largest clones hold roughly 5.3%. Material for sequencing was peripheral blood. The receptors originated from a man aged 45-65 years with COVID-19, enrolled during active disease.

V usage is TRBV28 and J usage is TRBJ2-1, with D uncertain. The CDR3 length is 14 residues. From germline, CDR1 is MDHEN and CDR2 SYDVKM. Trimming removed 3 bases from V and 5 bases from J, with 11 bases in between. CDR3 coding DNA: TGTGCCAGCAGTTTTGGAGTCCTTCACAATGAGCAGTTCTTC. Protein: CASSFGVLHNEQFF. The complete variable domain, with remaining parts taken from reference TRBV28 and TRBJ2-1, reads DVKVTQSSRYLVKRTGEKVFLECVQDMDHENMFWYRQDPGLGLRLIYFSYDVKMKEKGDIPEGYSVSREKKERFSLILESASTNQTSMYLCASSFGVLHNEQFFGPGTRLTVL.

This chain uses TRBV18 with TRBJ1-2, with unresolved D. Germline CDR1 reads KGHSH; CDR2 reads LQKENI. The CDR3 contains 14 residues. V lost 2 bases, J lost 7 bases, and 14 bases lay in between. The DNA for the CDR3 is TGTGCCAGCTCACCAGATCTGGGCTTTGGTGGCTACACCTTC. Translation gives CASSPDLGFGGYTF.

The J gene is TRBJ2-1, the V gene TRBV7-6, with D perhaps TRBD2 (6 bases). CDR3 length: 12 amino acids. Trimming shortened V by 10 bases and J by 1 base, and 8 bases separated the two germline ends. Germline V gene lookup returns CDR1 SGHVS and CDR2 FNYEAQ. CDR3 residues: CATGGSYNEQFF. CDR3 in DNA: TGTGCCACAGGAGGGTCCTACAATGAGCAGTTCTTC.

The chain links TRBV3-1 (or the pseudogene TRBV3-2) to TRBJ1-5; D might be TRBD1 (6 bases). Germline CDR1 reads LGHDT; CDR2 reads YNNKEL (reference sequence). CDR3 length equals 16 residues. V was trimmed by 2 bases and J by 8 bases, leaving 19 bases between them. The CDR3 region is CASSQTSGGPGEPQHF. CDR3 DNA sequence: TGTGCCAGCAGCCAAACATCGGGGGGCCCTGGGGAGCCCCAGCATTTT.

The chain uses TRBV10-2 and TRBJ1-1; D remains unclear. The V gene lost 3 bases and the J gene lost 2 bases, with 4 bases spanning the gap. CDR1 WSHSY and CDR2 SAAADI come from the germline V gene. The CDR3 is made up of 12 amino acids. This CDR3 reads CASSEQNTEAFF. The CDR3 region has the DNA TGCGCCAGCAGTGAACAAAACACTGAAGCTTTCTTT.